The clone carrying this T cell receptor (beta chain) is medium-sized in the sample. Its antigen remains unknown. This CDR3 is 11 amino acids long. V lost 3 bases, J lost 9 bases, and 9 bases lay in between. From germline, CDR1 is DFQATT and CDR2 SNEGSKA (reference sequence). As to time point: late sampling 161 to 241 days after vaccination in a few convalescent patients. TCRdb reprocessed the PCR reads with MiXCR, giving one entry per CDR3 protein. The sample contains approximately 30,000 distinct CDR3 sequences, about 54% of which appear only once. The sample comes from a study of vaccination and CD4 T cells after COVID-19. The study, taken as a whole, reports: Researchers report that 304 of 307 vaccine-specific clones in convalescent patients proved spike mono-reactive.

The sample consisted of CD4+ T cells from blood, taken about 7 months after SARS-CoV-2 vaccination. The clonotype was recovered from a human donor who had recovered from COVID-19. The genes are TRBV20-1 and TRBJ2-1, with no clear D. The CDR3 loop is CSARHGTEQFF. The CDR3 DNA sequence: TGCAGTGCTAGGCACGGAACTGAGCAGTTCTTC.